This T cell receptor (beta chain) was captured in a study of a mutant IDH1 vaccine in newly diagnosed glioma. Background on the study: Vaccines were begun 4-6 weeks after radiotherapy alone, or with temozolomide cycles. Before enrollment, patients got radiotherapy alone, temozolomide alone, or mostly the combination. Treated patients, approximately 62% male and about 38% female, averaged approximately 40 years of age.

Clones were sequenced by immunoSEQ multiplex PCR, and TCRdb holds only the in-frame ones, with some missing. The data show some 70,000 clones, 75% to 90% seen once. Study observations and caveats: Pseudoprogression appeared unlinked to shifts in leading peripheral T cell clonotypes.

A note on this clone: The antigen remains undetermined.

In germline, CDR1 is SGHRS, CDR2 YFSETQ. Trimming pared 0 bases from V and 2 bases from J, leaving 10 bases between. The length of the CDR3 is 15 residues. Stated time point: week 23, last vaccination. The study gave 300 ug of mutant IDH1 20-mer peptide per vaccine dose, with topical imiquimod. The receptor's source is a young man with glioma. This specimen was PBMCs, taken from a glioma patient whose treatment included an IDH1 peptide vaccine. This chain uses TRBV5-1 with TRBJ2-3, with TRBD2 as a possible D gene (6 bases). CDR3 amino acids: CASSLAGTSTDTQYF. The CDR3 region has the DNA TGCGCCAGCAGCTTGGCGGGGACTTCCACAGATACGCAGTATTTT.